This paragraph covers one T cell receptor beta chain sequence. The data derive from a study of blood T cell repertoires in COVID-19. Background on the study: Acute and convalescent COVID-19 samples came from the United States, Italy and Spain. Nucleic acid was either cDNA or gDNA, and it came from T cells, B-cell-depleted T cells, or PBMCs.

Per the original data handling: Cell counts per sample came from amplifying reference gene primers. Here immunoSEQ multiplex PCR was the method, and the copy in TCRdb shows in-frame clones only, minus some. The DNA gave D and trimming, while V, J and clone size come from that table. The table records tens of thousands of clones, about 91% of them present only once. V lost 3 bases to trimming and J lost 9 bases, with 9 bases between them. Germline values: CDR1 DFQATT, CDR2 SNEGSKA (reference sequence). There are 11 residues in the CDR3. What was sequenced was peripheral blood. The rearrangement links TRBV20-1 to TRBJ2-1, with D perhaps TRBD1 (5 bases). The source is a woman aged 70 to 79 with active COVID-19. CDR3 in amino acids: CSASGGAEQFF. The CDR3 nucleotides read TGCAGTGCTAGTGGTGGGGCTGAGCAGTTCTTC.